This is a list of T cell receptor beta chains from one sample in a study of blood T cell repertoires in COVID-19. The protocol was immunoSEQ multiplex PCR, while the TCRdb copy is restricted to in-frame clones and leaves out a portion. The profile shows 95,000 to 100,000 clones, less than 85% of them singletons. The sample comprised peripheral blood. Receptors were obtained from a woman in her 70s with active or convalescent COVID-19. Each CDR3 is given with its conserved first and last residue. The D gene is left open where the match is weak. For some rows the clone size is stated as once, few or many, or as a class when expanded; others skip it.

d_call j_call v_call clone_size cdr3_nt cdr3_aa
. TRBJ1-1 TRBV30 . TGTGCCTGGGGACAGATGAACACTGAAGCTTTCTTT CAWGQMNTEAFF
. TRBJ1-1 TRBV7-9 . TGTGCCAGCAGGGGGATCGGGGGAGAACCTGAAGCTTTCTTT CASRGIGGEPEAFF
. TRBJ1-1 TRBV18 . TGTGCCAGCTCACCCGGAGCGGCCGTAGCTGAAGCTTTCTTT CASSPGAAVAEAFF
. TRBJ2-7 TRBV28 . TGTGCCAGCAGTTTAACAGGGTACGAGCAGTACTTC CASSLTGYEQYF
TRBD1 TRBJ1-4 TRBV2 . TGTGCCAGCTCGGGACAGGGGATGACTAATGAAAAACTGTTTTTT CASSGQGMTNEKLFF
. TRBJ2-1 TRBV9 . TGTGCCAGCAGCGTATTTGGGGGCGCCCACAATGAGCAGTTCTTC CASSVFGGAHNEQFF
. TRBJ1-3 TRBV27 . TGTGCCAGCAGTTTTAGGGGCTCTGGAAACACCATATATTTT CASSFRGSGNTIYF
TRBD1 TRBJ2-7 TRBV18 . TGTGCCAGCTCACAACCGGGACAGGGGGCCTACGAGCAGTACTTC CASSQPGQGAYEQYF
TRBD1 TRBJ1-1 TRBV5-4 . TGTGCCAGCTTTGGAGGCAGGGGGAGTGGGGACACTGAAGCTTTCTTT CASFGGRGSGDTEAFF
. TRBJ2-5 TRBV6-5 . TGTGCCAGCAGTTACGGGGGGTTGGAAGAGACCCAGTACTTC CASSYGGLEETQYF
TRBD2 TRBJ2-1 TRBV5-1 . TGCGCCAGCAGCCTAGGGGTAGCGGGGGGGCTCGATGAGCAGTTCTTC CASSLGVAGGLDEQFF
TRBD1 TRBJ2-7 TRBV28 once TGTGCCAGCCACAGGGGACACTCCTACGAGCAGTACTTC CASHRGHSYEQYF
. TRBJ1-2 TRBV28 once TGTGCCAGCAGAGTGGGGGGGAGCTATGGCTACACCTTC CASRVGGSYGYTF
TRBD1 TRBJ1-5 TRBV20-1 . TGCAGTGCGCCCCAGGGGGTCACCCAGCATTTT CSAPQGVTQHF
TRBD1 TRBJ1-4 TRBV4-3 . TGCGCCAGCAGCCAGACGACAGGGTTTAATGAAAAACTGTTTTTT CASSQTTGFNEKLFF
. TRBJ1-5 TRBV4-1 . TGCGCCAGCAGCCAAGATAACCAGGGTGTACAGCCCCAGCATTTT CASSQDNQGVQPQHF
. TRBJ1-2 TRBV19 . TGTGCCAGGGTACGCCCCATGACAGGTAATGGCTACACCTTC CARVRPMTGNGYTF
TRBD1 TRBJ1-4 TRBV28 . TGTGCCAGCAGTTTCGAGGGGGCCACTAATGAAAAACTGTTTTTT CASSFEGATNEKLFF
. TRBJ2-3 TRBV30 once TGTGCCTGGAATCCCAGCGGGACAGATACGCAGTATTTT CAWNPSGTDTQYF
TRBD1 TRBJ2-1 TRBV7-3 . TGTGCCAGCAGCTTATTTCAGGGGGCCTACAATGAGCAGTTCTTC CASSLFQGAYNEQFF
. TRBJ2-2 TRBV3-1/TRBV3-2 . TGTGCCAGCAGCCGGGACACCCATAACGGGGAGCTGTTTTTT CASSRDTHNGELFF
TRBD1 TRBJ1-5 TRBV30 . TGTGCCTGGAGTGTACAGACGAACAGGGGCGGGAATCAGCCCCAGCATTTT CAWSVQTNRGGNQPQHF
TRBD2 TRBJ2-7 TRBV7-9 . TGTGCCAGCAGCTTAGCCACTAGCGGGGATGACGAGCAGTACTTC CASSLATSGDDEQYF
TRBD2 TRBJ2-1 TRBV11-2 . TGTGCCAGCAGCTTAGCAACTAGCGGGGCCCTTTACAATGAGCAGTTCTTC CASSLATSGALYNEQFF
. TRBJ1-6 TRBV28 few TGTGCCATCCAGGACGGGAGCTCCTATAATTCACCCCTCCACTTT CAIQDGSSYNSPLHF
TRBD2 TRBJ2-1 TRBV7-2 . TGTGCCAGCAGCCCAAGGCGGGAGTCGTACAATGAGCAGTTCTTC CASSPRRESYNEQFF
. TRBJ1-3 TRBV6-6 . TGTGCCAGCAGAGCTCCCGACAGATCTGGAAACACCATATATTTT CASRAPDRSGNTIYF
. TRBJ1-2 TRBV6-5 . TGTGCCAGCAGTTACTCGATGTGGAGATCCTATGGCTACACCTTC CASSYSMWRSYGYTF
TRBD1 TRBJ1-1 TRBV28 . TGTGCCAGCATTCAAGTCCAGGGGGCGCGTGTTGAAGCTTTCTTT CASIQVQGARVEAFF
. TRBJ1-2 TRBV6-5 . TGTGCCAGCAGTTACTCGAGAAACCGAAACTATGGCTACACCTTC CASSYSRNRNYGYTF
TRBD1 TRBJ2-6 TRBV20-1 . TGCAGTGCTAGTACAGGGGGCGGTGTAGGCTCTGGGGCCAACGTCCTGACTTTC CSASTGGGVGSGANVLTF
. TRBJ2-7 TRBV29-1 . TGCAGCGTTGGGGCAGATACCTACGAGCAGTACTTC CSVGADTYEQYF
. TRBJ1-1 TRBV19 . TGTGCCAGTAGTCCTCAGATCAGTAACACTGAAGCTTTCTTT CASSPQISNTEAFF
. TRBJ2-5 TRBV7-2 . TGTGCCAGCAGCTTATCTGGTGCGGGGTTGGCAGAGACCCAGTACTTC CASSLSGAGLAETQYF
TRBD1 TRBJ1-1 TRBV11-2 . TGTGCCAGCAGGGTACTTAGGACAGGGGGCGCAGAGGACACTGAAGCTTTCTTT CASRVLRTGGAEDTEAFF
. TRBJ2-7 TRBV5-1 . TGCGCCAGCAGCTTGGGGGACTTAGCCTACGAGCAGTACTTC CASSLGDLAYEQYF
. TRBJ2-7 TRBV3-1/TRBV3-2 . TGTGCCAGCAGCCAAGGGGCTAGCTACTCCTACGAGCAGTACTTC CASSQGASYSYEQYF
. TRBJ1-3 TRBV7-9 . TGTGCCAGCAGCCCTCGCCAGGGCCGACCCCTTACTGGAAACACCATATATTTT CASSPRQGRPLTGNTIYF
TRBD1 TRBJ1-4 TRBV4-3 few TGCGCCAGCAGCCAACAGGGGGCCCATAATGAAAAACTGTTTTTT CASSQQGAHNEKLFF
TRBD1 TRBJ1-2 TRBV4-2 . TGTGCCAGCAGCCAAGATCAGGGGGGCTATGGCTACACCTTC CASSQDQGGYGYTF
. TRBJ2-1 TRBV13 . TGTGCCAGCAGCTTAGATCTGGGGGGAGGAAATGAGCAGTTCTTC CASSLDLGGGNEQFF
. TRBJ2-7 TRBV29-1 . TGCAGCGTCACCGCGGGCTACGAGCAGTACTTC CSVTAGYEQYF
. TRBJ2-7 TRBV28 . TGTGCCAGCAGTTCGACGGCGGATACCTACGAGCAGTACTTC CASSSTADTYEQYF
. TRBJ2-7 TRBV28 few TGTGCCAGCAGTTTGCGGGCCCCCTCGTACGAGCAGTACTTC CASSLRAPSYEQYF